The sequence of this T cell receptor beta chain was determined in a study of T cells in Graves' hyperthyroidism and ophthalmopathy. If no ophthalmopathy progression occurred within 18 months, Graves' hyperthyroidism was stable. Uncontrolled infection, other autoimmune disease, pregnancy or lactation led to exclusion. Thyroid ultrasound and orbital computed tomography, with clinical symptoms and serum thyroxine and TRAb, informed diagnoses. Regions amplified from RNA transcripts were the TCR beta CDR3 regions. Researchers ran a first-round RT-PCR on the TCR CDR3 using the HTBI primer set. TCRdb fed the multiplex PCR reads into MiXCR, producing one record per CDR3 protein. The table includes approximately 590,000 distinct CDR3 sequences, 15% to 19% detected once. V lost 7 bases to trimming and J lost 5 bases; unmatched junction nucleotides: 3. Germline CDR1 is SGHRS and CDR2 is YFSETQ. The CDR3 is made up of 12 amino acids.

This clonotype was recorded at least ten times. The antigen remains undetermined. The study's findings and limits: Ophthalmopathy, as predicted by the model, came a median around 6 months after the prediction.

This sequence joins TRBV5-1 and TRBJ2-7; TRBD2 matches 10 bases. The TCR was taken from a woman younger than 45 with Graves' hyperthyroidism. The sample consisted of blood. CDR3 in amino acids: CASAGTSDEQYF. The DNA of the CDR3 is TGCGCCAGCGCCGGGACTAGCGACGAGCAGTACTTC. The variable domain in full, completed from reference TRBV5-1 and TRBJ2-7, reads KAGVTQTPRYLIKTRGQQVTLSCSPISGHRSVSWYQQTPGQGLQFLFEYFSETQRNKGNFPGRFSGRQFSNSRSEMNVSTLELGDSALYLCASAGTSDEQYFGPGTRLTVT.